A single T cell receptor (beta chain) is shown here with its context. Its antigen is currently not known. Base qualities were left out, and no much larger clone turns up one base away. V is shortened by 4 bases, J by 5 bases, and the region joining them spans 11 bases. The germline V gene (reference sequence) provides CDR1 MNHEY and CDR2 SMNVEV. The CDR3, cysteine through phenylalanine, is 13 amino acids long. Here the CDR3 DNA is all that survives: 39 bases in frame from base 1. The data were obtained in a study of shared clonotypes between healthy human individuals (dated by TCRdb to 2020 to 2022). A note on the overall study: The cohort included a few men and a couple of women between 18 and 49 years of age. Per donor, leukapheresis produced somewhere between about 0.8 and 9 billion PBMCs. Blood TCR repertoires of about five healthy adults were deeply sequenced to estimate repertoire size and the extent of clonotype sharing between individuals. To increase sequencing depth and limit assay-specific biases, TCR repertoire library preparation and sequencing were carried out by different laboratories using diverse techniques.

The paper as a whole reports these results and caveats: Only blood was sampled, and tissue TCR repertoires likely differ from those in blood. Based on pairwise subsampling, the degree of clonotype sharing among donors was expected to be affected by sequencing depth. The genetic and exposure-history diversity represented was limited by the small number of donors.

The donors were healthy, HIV-negative adults with no recently reported acute infections or vaccinations. All donors were Caucasian adults living in Nashville, Tennessee, USA. For unsorted samples, about 90 million PBMCs were counted and genomic DNA was extracted with the QIAamp DNA Blood Mini kit. Blood was collected by leukapheresis, and PBMCs were isolated by Ficoll-Histopaque density gradient centrifugation and then cryopreserved in liquid nitrogen vapor phase. Using the deep immunoSEQ assay, multiplex PCR amplified TCR CDR3 regions from genomic DNA. Extracted genomic DNA from each cell subset was spread evenly across all wells of several immunoSEQ 96-well plates, with each plate serving as a replicate. For unsorted PBMC, each replicate PCR was loaded with roughly 0.3 ug genomic DNA, equivalent to about 30,000 T cell genomes. Ten immunoSEQ deep assay plates were used to sequence unsorted PBMC genomic DNA. The purified libraries were quantified using a Qubit 3.0 fluorometer, sized with a Bioanalyzer 2100, and then quantified again using the KAPA Library Quantification kit. Every immunoSEQ 96-well plate was sequenced on a separate single-read 150-cycle Illumina NextSeq 550 flow cell. The original pipeline was this. Because the immunoSEQ output held only junctional sequences and lacked quality scores, the filtering could not match the filtering applied to full-length reads. Sequences were annotated with PyIR, a Python wrapper for IgBLAST v1.9, and V/J genes and CDR3 were assigned using IMGT germline references. Any read was removed if the V/J assignment was weak (E-value above 1e-6), the CDR3 was missing, or the read contained stop codons, out-of-frame junctions, or ambiguous translated residues. V3J clonotypes were defined by identical inferred V gene, J gene, and CDR3 amino acid sequence. Percentage overlap between repertoires was calculated by dividing the number of shared unique clonotypes by the size of the smaller repertoire. RTK rarefaction, the Chao1 estimator, and Recon v2.1 estimates of unobserved clonotypes were used to assess repertoire richness. TCRdb provides this immuneACCESS table in a form limited to in-frame rearrangements. Some clones are lacking; in checked studies, under half of them reflect an unresolved V gene, and why the rest are absent is not known. V, J and clone size were drawn from that table, and D and trimming were deduced from the DNA. For this sample there are around 500,000 clones; roughly four fifths appear just once. Under 15% of the sample belongs to the ten largest clones.

In this chain, TRBV27 is recombined with TRBJ1-1, with no confident D gene call. Input material: PBMCs. This TCR came from a woman between 40 and 50 years old in good health. Some clones in this sample may be carry-over from other donors' samples. The CDR3 loop reads CASSYSLGTEAFF. The bases read TGTGCCAGCAGTTACAGTTTGGGAACTGAAGCTTTCTTT.